The present TCR beta chain was sequenced within a study of CD8 T cells in ankylosing spondylitis. Findings and limits, study-wide: Reportedly, significant enrichment of disease-linked clones occurred in matched ankylosing spondylitis synovial fluid. Some of these motif variants have turned up before, in reports on reactive arthritis synovial fluid and blood. One TCR beta motif, made up of about 8 highly homologous variants, appeared characteristic of ankylosing spondylitis blood.

Quantitative 5'-RACE was performed with molecular barcodes, and it yielded the TCR beta libraries. TCRdb ran MiXCR on the 5' RACE reads and lists one entry per CDR3 protein. The table has 300,000 to 400,000 distinct CDR3 sequences, 20% to 25% seen once. CDR3 length: 16 amino acids. Trimming removed 5 bases from V and 2 bases from J; junction bases left unmatched: 9. Germline loops: CDR1 SGHAT, CDR2 FQNNGV. Turning to this clonotype: Its matching antigen is unknown.

The receptor's source is a male donor with ankylosing spondylitis or in good health (not recorded which). Sequencing was carried out using blood, either unsorted or a sorted T cell fraction (not recorded which). The chain is built from TRBV11-2 and TRBJ2-1; 7 nucleotides line up with TRBD1. CDR3 nucleotides: TGTGCCAGCAGCCAATTGGGACAGTTCCCCTACAATGAGCAGTTCTTC. This encodes CASSQLGQFPYNEQFF.